These 14 T cell receptor beta chains came from one sample sequenced in a study of CD8 T cells in Susac syndrome. An amount of RNA that ranged from about 0.45 to 1 ug was reverse transcribed with random hexamers. TCRdb recomputed calls from the immunoSEQ multiplex PCR reads with MiXCR, one row per CDR3 protein. The sample holds 120,000 to 150,000 distinct CDR3 sequences, roughly 95% seen once. Sequences were obtained from CD4+ T cells from PBMCs. These receptors were collected from a human donor in good health.

The chain links TRBV4-1 to TRBJ2-5; TRBD1 aligns across 7 bases. In germline, CDR1 is MGHRA, CDR2 YSYEKL. This CDR3 spans 16 amino acids. V shed 1 base and J 5 bases; nucleotides not matched to a gene: 10. DNA for the CDR3: TGCGCCAGCAGCCAAGCGGTACAGGGGAGTATCGAGACCCAGTACTTC. It encodes CASSQAVQGSIETQYF.

V gene TRBV4-1 combines with J gene TRBJ1-5, with unresolved D. The V and J ends lost 0 bases and 1 base respectively, with 10 bases between them. The CDR3 consists of 16 residues. Germline CDR1 reads MGHRA; CDR2 reads YSYEKL. CDR3 protein: CASSQERAGSNQPQHF. Here the CDR3 DNA reads TGCGCCAGCAGCCAAGAAAGAGCGGGGAGCAATCAGCCCCAGCATTTT.

CDR3 protein: CASSLLTDGNTEAFF. In DNA form, the CDR3 reads TGTGCCAGCAGCCTCCTGACTGACGGGAACACTGAAGCTTTCTTT. The chain recombines TRBV7-9 with TRBJ1-1; D call uncertain. The CDR3 runs to 15 residues. Trimming stripped 5 bases from V and 1 base from J, with 14 bases between. Germline V lookup: CDR1 SEHNR, CDR2 FQNEAQ (reference sequence).

This rearrangement joins TRBV19 to TRBJ2-1, with TRBD1 matching over 8 bases. CDR1 is LNHDA and CDR2 is SQIVND in the germline V gene (reference sequence). This CDR3 has 15 amino acids. The trim removed 10 bases at V and 5 bases at J, leaving 13 bases unmatched. The CDR3 DNA reads as TGTGCCACTTCGGGGGACAGGCGCTATAACAATGAGCAGTTCTTC. It yields the protein CATSGDRRYNNEQFF.

The chain recombines TRBV19 with TRBJ2-6, with no clear D. Trimming removed 1 base at V and 2 bases at J, with 9 bases between. Germline CDR1 and CDR2: LNHDA and SQIVND (reference sequence). This CDR3 comprises 16 residues. The DNA of the CDR3 is TGTGCCAGTAGTATAGTTTTGGTTGCTGGGGCCAACGTCCTGACTTTC. Protein: CASSIVLVAGANVLTF. Full variable domain (rest looked up from reference TRBV19 and TRBJ2-6): DGGITQSPKYLFRKEGQNVTLSCEQNLNHDAMYWYRQDPGQGLRLIYYSQIVNDFQKGDIAEGYSVSREKKESFPLTVTSAQKNPTAFYLCASSIVLVAGANVLTFGAGSRLTVL.

CDR3 residues: CSVLGLAGGPGGELFF. For the CDR3, the DNA is TGCAGCGTTTTGGGACTAGCGGGAGGGCCAGGCGGGGAGCTGTTTTTT. This chain uses TRBV29-1 with TRBJ2-2; 16 positions agree with TRBD2. Germline V gene lookup returns CDR1 SQVTM and CDR2 ANQGSEA. The CDR3 covers 16 residues. Trimming removed 5 bases from V and 7 bases from J; junction bases left unmatched: 7.

This sequence joins TRBV2 and TRBJ2-7; D ambiguous. Looked up from germline, CDR1 is SNHLY and CDR2 is FYNNEI. V lost 6 bases, J lost 3 bases, and 18 bases lay in between. The CDR3 sequence is 15 residues long. The CDR3 DNA reads as TGTGCCAGCAGCCCCAGACCCTGGGTGGTCTACGAGCAGTACTTC. It is translated as CASSPRPWVVYEQYF.

The chain combines TRBV28 with TRBJ2-1, with 7 nucleotides matching TRBD1. Unmatched junction bases numbered 9, after V lost 5 bases and J lost 5 bases. Germline values: CDR1 MDHEN, CDR2 SYDVKM. The CDR3 sequence is 15 residues long. This CDR3 reads CASSSTGAAHNEQFF. In DNA, the CDR3 is TGTGCCAGCAGTAGTACAGGGGCCGCCCACAATGAGCAGTTCTTC.

The chain is built from TRBV15 and TRBJ2-1; D gene uncertain. Trimming cost V 0 bases and J 8 bases, with 14 bases left between them. Germline V gene data show CDR1 as LNHNV and CDR2 as YYDKDF (reference sequence). This CDR3 is built from 15 residues. The CDR3 nucleotides read TGTGCCACCAGCAGAGATTTTGGAAGGGCGGATGAGCAGTTCTTC. This sequence encodes CATSRDFGRADEQFF.

This chain uses TRBV4-2 with TRBJ2-1, with D hard to call. The CDR3 covers 15 residues. CDR1 LGHNA and CDR2 YNFKEQ come from the germline V gene. V was cut by 4 bases and J by 7 bases, with 17 bases left in between. The CDR3 reads CASSPTLGRGNEQFF. The CDR3 DNA reads as TGTGCCAGCAGCCCCACCCTTGGCCGAGGAAATGAGCAGTTCTTC.

This chain links TRBV12-3 or TRBV12-4 with TRBJ1-1; D is unresolved. CDR3 length: 13 amino acids. The ends were cut back, 3 bases at V and 0 bases at J, with 5 bases in the middle. CDR3 region: CASSFNMNTEAFF. CDR3 sequence (DNA): TGTGCCAGCAGTTTTAACATGAACACTGAAGCTTTCTTT.

J is TRBJ2-1 and V is TRBV19; D uncertain. The CDR3 totals 12 residues. Trimming cost V 3 bases and J 8 bases, with 8 bases left between them. Germline V CDR1 and CDR2: LNHDA, SQIVND (reference sequence). Written as DNA, the CDR3 is TGTGCCAGTAGTATGGTCGTTGATGAGCAGTTCTTC. It encodes CASSMVVDEQFF.

This clonotype was picked up a small number of times. The chain uses TRBV12-3 or TRBV12-4 and TRBJ2-7; 7 bases agree with TRBD2. The CDR3 is made up of 14 amino acids. V gave up 2 bases and J gave up 6 bases; unmatched junction bases: 7. This CDR3 is CASSLQGLLSEQYF. Written as DNA, the CDR3 is TGTGCCAGCAGTTTACAGGGACTACTTAGCGAGCAGTACTTC.

The chain recombines TRBV20-1 with TRBJ1-2, with D possibly being TRBD1 (5 bases). Germline CDR1 reads DFQATT; CDR2 reads SNEGSKA (reference sequence). The CDR3 spans 11 residues. The CDR3 DNA is TGCAGCCGGCAGGGAGACTATGGCTACACCTTC. Translating gives CSRQGDYGYTF.